This TCR beta chain was recorded in a study of response to subunit inactivated influenza vaccine. Findings and caveats of the study: It was the authors' suggestion that each seasonal influenza vaccination recruits few new T cells.

Details on this clonotype: The antigen is undetermined.

Germline CDR1 and CDR2: MGHRA and YSYEKL. CDR3 size: 14 residues. V lost 5 bases to trimming and J lost 6 bases, with 15 bases between them. TCRdb re-called the RT-PCR reads with MiXCR, one entry per CDR3 protein. This sample yields approximately 200,000 distinct CDR3 sequences, of which about an eighth are seen a single time; roughly 25% belongs to the top ten. The gene calls are TRBV4-1 and TRBJ2-3; a weak D match, TRBD1 (6 bases). The origin of this receptor is a man in his forties or fifties who received an inactivated influenza vaccine. The specimen was CD8+ T cells sorted from PBMCs, collected about 5 days after vaccination. CDR3 coding DNA: TGCGCCAGCAGCACCCGGGACATCGGGGATACGCAGTATTTT. This codes for CASSTRDIGDTQYF.